This is a list of T cell receptor beta chains from one sample in a study of T cells in Graves' hyperthyroidism and ophthalmopathy. Via MiXCR, TCRdb re-called the multiplex PCR reads, giving one row per CDR3 protein. Of about 290,000 distinct CDR3 sequences in the sample, about 18% were seen once. The material sequenced was blood. These receptors were taken from a woman in her fifties or sixties with Graves' ophthalmopathy. Each CDR3 is given with its conserved first and last residue. Each record gives: D gene, clone size, J gene, V gene, CDR3 protein, CDR3 DNA. D genes are given only for firm matches. Only some rows state a clone size, as once, few, many or a class for expanded clones.

d_call: TRBD1; clone_size: -; j_call: TRBJ2-5; v_call: TRBV10-3; cdr3_aa: CAISGDRDQETQYF; cdr3_nt: TGTGCCATCAGTGGAGACAGGGACCAAGAGACCCAGTACTTC
d_call: TRBD1; clone_size: -; j_call: TRBJ1-2; v_call: TRBV7-9; cdr3_aa: CASSLDRGVGYTF; cdr3_nt: TGTGCCAGCAGCTTAGACAGGGGGGTTGGCTACACCTTC
d_call: -; clone_size: many; j_call: TRBJ1-2; v_call: TRBV5-1; cdr3_aa: CASSFDGTYGYTF; cdr3_nt: TGCGCCAGCAGCTTCGACGGAACCTATGGCTACACCTTC
d_call: -; clone_size: few; j_call: TRBJ2-3; v_call: TRBV10-3; cdr3_aa: CAISHGNPRASTDTQYF; cdr3_nt: TGTGCCATCAGTCATGGGAATCCAAGAGCTAGCACAGATACGCAGTATTTT
d_call: TRBD2; clone_size: few; j_call: TRBJ2-1; v_call: TRBV24-1; cdr3_aa: CATSDPTSGETYGQFF; cdr3_nt: TGTGCCACCAGTGACCCCACTAGCGGGGAAACCTATGGGCAGTTCTTC
d_call: -; clone_size: many; j_call: TRBJ2-7; v_call: TRBV15; cdr3_aa: CATSRKDNPGYEQYF; cdr3_nt: TGTGCCACCAGCAGGAAAGATAACCCGGGCTACGAGCAGTACTTC
d_call: TRBD1; clone_size: medium-sized; j_call: TRBJ1-6; v_call: TRBV27; cdr3_aa: CASRIDRGLSPLHF; cdr3_nt: TGTGCCAGCAGAATAGACAGGGGACTCTCACCCCTCCACTTT
d_call: -; clone_size: few; j_call: TRBJ2-2; v_call: TRBV4-1; cdr3_aa: CASSQRQIAGELFF; cdr3_nt: TGCGCCAGCAGCCAACGGCAAATAGCCGGGGAGCTGTTTTTT
d_call: TRBD1; clone_size: -; j_call: TRBJ1-1; v_call: TRBV11-2; cdr3_aa: CASSIIPGQGARAFF; cdr3_nt: TGTGCCAGCAGCATAATACCGGGACAGGGGGCGAGAGCTTTCTTT
d_call: -; clone_size: -; j_call: TRBJ2-7; v_call: TRBV7-6; cdr3_aa: CASSLTDEDEQYF; cdr3_nt: TGTGCCAGCAGCTTAACAGACGAGGACGAGCAGTACTTC
d_call: -; clone_size: few; j_call: TRBJ1-3; v_call: TRBV10-3; cdr3_aa: CAISPTSLRITGGNTIYF; cdr3_nt: TGTGCCATCAGCCCGACGTCCCTACGGATCACTGGTGGAAACACCATATATTTT
d_call: TRBD2; clone_size: -; j_call: TRBJ2-7; v_call: TRBV12-3/TRBV12-4; cdr3_aa: CASSSSWGGERGAYDSYEQYF; cdr3_nt: TGTGCCAGCAGCTCCTCCTGGGGCGGGGAGCGGGGGGCCTACGACTCCTACGAGCAGTACTTC
d_call: -; clone_size: -; j_call: TRBJ2-1; v_call: TRBV5-1; cdr3_aa: CASSPILGNEQFF; cdr3_nt: TGCGCCAGCAGCCCAATCCTAGGCAATGAGCAGTTCTTC
d_call: -; clone_size: few; j_call: TRBJ1-5; v_call: TRBV6-5; cdr3_aa: CASSYSGSNQPQHF; cdr3_nt: TGTGCCAGCAGTTATTCTGGGAGCAATCAGCCCCAGCATTTT
d_call: -; clone_size: many; j_call: TRBJ1-1; v_call: TRBV28; cdr3_aa: CASSLPYLDTEAFF; cdr3_nt: TGTGCCAGCAGCCTCCCCTACTTAGACACTGAAGCTTTCTTT
d_call: -; clone_size: -; j_call: TRBJ1-6; v_call: TRBV9; cdr3_aa: CASSVGGAEYNSPLHF; cdr3_nt: TGTGCCAGCAGCGTAGGAGGAGCCGAGTATAATTCACCCCTCCACTTT
d_call: -; clone_size: -; j_call: TRBJ1-6; v_call: TRBV9; cdr3_aa: CASSAQGEVNSPLHF; cdr3_nt: TGTGCCAGCAGTGCCCAAGGGGAGGTTAATTCACCCCTCCACTTT
d_call: TRBD1; clone_size: many; j_call: TRBJ1-2; v_call: TRBV10-3; cdr3_aa: CATGRDREANYGYTF; cdr3_nt: TGTGCCACCGGCCGGGACAGAGAAGCTAACTATGGCTACACCTTC
d_call: -; clone_size: many; j_call: TRBJ2-3; v_call: TRBV20-1; cdr3_aa: CSARGVRVGTDTQYF; cdr3_nt: TGCAGTGCTAGAGGGGTCAGGGTGGGCACAGATACGCAGTATTTT
d_call: -; clone_size: many; j_call: TRBJ2-3; v_call: TRBV5-4; cdr3_aa: CASSLATHDKTQYF; cdr3_nt: TGTGCCAGCAGCTTGGCCACCCATGACAAAACGCAGTATTTT
d_call: TRBD2; clone_size: many; j_call: TRBJ2-5; v_call: TRBV7-2; cdr3_aa: CASSLAGSGLGETQYF; cdr3_nt: TGTGCCAGCAGCTTAGCTGGTAGCGGGCTGGGGGAGACCCAGTACTTC
d_call: TRBD1; clone_size: many; j_call: TRBJ2-1; v_call: TRBV7-9; cdr3_aa: CASSFGTGSSYNEQFF; cdr3_nt: TGCGCCAGCAGCTTCGGGACAGGGAGCTCCTACAATGAGCAGTTCTTC
d_call: TRBD1; clone_size: -; j_call: TRBJ1-1; v_call: TRBV20-1; cdr3_aa: CSAPDRVNTEAFF; cdr3_nt: TGCAGTGCTCCCGACAGGGTTAACACTGAAGCTTTCTTT